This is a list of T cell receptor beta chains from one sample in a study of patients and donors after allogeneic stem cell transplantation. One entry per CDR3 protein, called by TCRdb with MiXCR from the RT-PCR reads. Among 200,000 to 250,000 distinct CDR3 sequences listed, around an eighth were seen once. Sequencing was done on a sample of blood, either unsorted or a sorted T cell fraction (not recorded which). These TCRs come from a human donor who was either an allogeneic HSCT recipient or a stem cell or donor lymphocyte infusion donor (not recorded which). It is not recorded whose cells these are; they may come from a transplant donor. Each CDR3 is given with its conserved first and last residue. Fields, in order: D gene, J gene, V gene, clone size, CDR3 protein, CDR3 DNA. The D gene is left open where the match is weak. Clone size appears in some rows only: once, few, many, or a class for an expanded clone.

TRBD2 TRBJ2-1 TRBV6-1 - CADSGGSGEYNEQFF TGTGCCGACTCGGGGGGTAGCGGGGAATACAATGAGCAGTTCTTC
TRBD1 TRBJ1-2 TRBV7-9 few CASSLSGTGPPYGYTF TGTGCCAGCAGCTTATCGGGGACAGGGCCTCCCTATGGCTACACCTTC
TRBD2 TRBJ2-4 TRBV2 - CASSHRLAGIAKNIQYF TGTGCCAGCAGCCACCGACTAGCGGGGATAGCCAAAAACATTCAGTACTTC
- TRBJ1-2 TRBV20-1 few CSASYGINYGYTF TGCAGTGCTAGCTACGGTATCAACTATGGCTACACCTTC
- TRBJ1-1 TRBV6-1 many CASSEIVYEAFF TGTGCCAGCAGTGAAATTGTCTATGAAGCTTTCTTT
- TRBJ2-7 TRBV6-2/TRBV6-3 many CASSDPRVHEQYF TGTGCCAGCAGCGATCCCAGAGTCCACGAGCAGTACTTC
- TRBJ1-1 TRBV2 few CASTWGADPSEAFF TGTGCCAGCACCTGGGGCGCGGACCCAAGTGAAGCTTTCTTT
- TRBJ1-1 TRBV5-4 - CASSLLSVGSEAFF TGTGCCAGCAGCTTGCTTTCGGTAGGGTCTGAAGCTTTCTTT
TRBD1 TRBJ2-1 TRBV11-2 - CASSRPGRDRSSSSSYNEQFF TGTGCCAGCAGCCGTCCGGGGCGGGACAGGTCCTCCTCGAGCTCCTACAATGAGCAGTTCTTC
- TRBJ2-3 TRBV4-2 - CASSRDFSGPTDTQYF TGTGCCAGCAGCCGAGATTTTTCGGGGCCAACAGATACGCAGTATTTT
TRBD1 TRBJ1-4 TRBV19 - CASRRKGQSNEKLFF TGTGCCAGTAGGAGGAAGGGACAGAGTAATGAAAAACTGTTTTTT
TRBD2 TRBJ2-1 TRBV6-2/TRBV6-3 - CASTKELGLASEQFF TGTGCCAGCACCAAAGAGTTGGGACTAGCAAGCGAGCAGTTCTTC
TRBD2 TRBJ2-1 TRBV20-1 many CSATGRRGIRNEQFF TGCAGTGCTACCGGAAGGCGGGGGATAAGAAATGAGCAGTTCTTC
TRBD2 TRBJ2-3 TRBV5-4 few CASSLPQRGSADTQYF TGTGCCAGCAGCTTGCCCCAGCGGGGTAGCGCAGATACGCAGTATTTT
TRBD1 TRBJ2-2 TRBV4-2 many CASSQDRGLGELFF TGTGCCAGCAGCCAAGATAGGGGGCTGGGGGAGCTGTTTTTT
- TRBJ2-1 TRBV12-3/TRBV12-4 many CASSGRGSTTTEQFF TGTGCCAGCAGTGGGAGAGGGAGTACTACTACGGAGCAGTTCTTC
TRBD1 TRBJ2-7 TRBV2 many CASSLQGGDYEQYF TGTGCCAGCAGTCTACAGGGGGGAGACTACGAGCAGTACTTC
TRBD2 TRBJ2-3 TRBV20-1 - CSAGLGGRLADTQYF TGCAGTGCGGGTCTTGGCGGGAGGTTAGCAGATACGCAGTATTTT
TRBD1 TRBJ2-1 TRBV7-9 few CASSLAGQLMVF TGTGCCAGCAGCTTAGCGGGACAGCTTATGGTCTTC
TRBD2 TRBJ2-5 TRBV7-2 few CASSTVSGRPQETQYF TGTGCCAGCAGCACCGTTAGCGGGAGACCCCAAGAGACCCAGTACTTC
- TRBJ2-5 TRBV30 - CAWSRRNQETQYF TGTGCCTGGAGTCGGCGGAACCAAGAGACCCAGTACTTC
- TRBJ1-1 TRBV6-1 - CASIEQRYTEAFF TGTGCCAGCATAGAACAGAGGTACACTGAAGCTTTCTTT
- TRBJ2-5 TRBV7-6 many CASSLAQGLLKGETQYF TGTGCCAGCAGCTTAGCGCAAGGACTTTTAAAGGGAGAGACCCAGTACTTC
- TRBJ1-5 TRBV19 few CASRYGQSSNQPQHF TGTGCCAGTAGGTACGGACAATCCAGCAATCAGCCCCAGCATTTT
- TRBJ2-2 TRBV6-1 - CASRLTAAGELFF TGTGCCAGCAGGCTGACAGCAGCCGGGGAGCTGTTTTTT
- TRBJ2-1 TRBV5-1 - CASSLGTLLYNEQFF TGCGCCAGCAGCTTGGGGACCCTTCTCTACAATGAGCAGTTCTTC
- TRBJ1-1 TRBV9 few CASSPGYRGNTEAFF TGTGCCAGCAGCCCAGGATACCGGGGGAACACTGAAGCTTTCTTT